The clone carrying this TCR beta chain came up a few times. The data derive from a study of blood T cells in healthy people across ages. Germline CDR1 and CDR2: SQVTM and ANQGSEA. This CDR3 is built from 13 residues. Sample-barcoded 5' priming and a J-beta primer mix drove a second PCR of roughly 6 to 12 cycles. TCRdb itself ran the 5' RACE reads through MiXCR, one entry per CDR3 protein. The sample records some 1.8 million distinct CDR3 sequences, 39% being singletons. The specimen was blood. The source of this sequence is a human donor in good health. V and J are TRBV29-1 and TRBJ2-1; D unresolved. The J call could be wrong; TRBJ2-7 is a better fit for the DNA end. Here the CDR3 DNA reads TGCAGCAGCGACGGAGCCTCCTACAATGAGCAGTACTTC. As protein: CSSDGASYNEQYF.